Each of the 13 T cell receptor beta chains below was sequenced from the same sample in a study of CD8 T cell repertoires and HIV-1 epitope variants. TCRdb's table, derived via immunoSEQ multiplex PCR, lists solely in-frame clones and lacks some. The sample includes 90,000 or so clones, roughly four fifths of them seen just once. Material for sequencing was uncultured baseline CD8+ T cells from peripheral blood mononuclear cells (PBMCs). These receptors all come from a male donor with HIV.

The chain links TRBV10-2 to TRBJ2-7; 8 positions match TRBD1. The germline V gene has CDR1 WSHSY and CDR2 SAAADI. The CDR3 runs 15 residues. The ends lost 11 bases at V and 2 bases at J; junction bases unmatched: 14. The CDR3 DNA follows: TGCGCCTCCCAGGGGGCTGGGGGGACGACCTACGAGCAGTACTTC. Its translation is CASQGAGGTTYEQYF.

V is TRBV5-6 and J is TRBJ1-4; a possible D gene is TRBD1 (6 bases). CDR1 and CDR2 (germline): SGHDT, YYEEEE. The CDR3 runs 16 residues. V lost 0 bases to trimming and J lost 2 bases, with 11 bases between them. The CDR3 nucleotides read TGTGCCAGCAGCTTGGTGTCAGGGGCGACTAATGAAAAACTGTTTTTT. Encoded protein: CASSLVSGATNEKLFF.

This chain connects TRBV27 to TRBJ1-1, with D unclear. This CDR3 has 16 residues. In germline, CDR1 is MNHEY, CDR2 SMNVEV (reference sequence). V was pared by 8 bases and J by 4 bases, with 23 bases between. The DNA for the CDR3 is TGTGCCAGCCGAGCAGGAGTCACTCGCCCAGGCACTGAAGCTTTCTTT. Translation: CASRAGVTRPGTEAFF.

Written as DNA, the CDR3 is TGCGCCAGCAGCTTGGGGGGGCCCACAGATACGCAGTATTTT. Protein sequence: CASSLGGPTDTQYF. This chain joins TRBV5-1 and TRBJ2-3; perhaps TRBD1 as D (6 bases). CDR1 and CDR2 from the germline V gene are SGHRS and YFSETQ. The CDR3 runs 14 residues. V was pared by 0 bases and J by 2 bases, with 7 bases between.

This clone was seen just once. The rearrangement uses TRBV19 and TRBJ2-1; no reliable D call. There are 17 residues in the CDR3. Deletions cut 5 bases from V and 3 bases from J, with 20 bases between. Germline assignment: CDR1 LNHDA and CDR2 SQIVND (reference sequence). This CDR3 reads CASSPDELTTYYNEQFF. CDR3 DNA: TGTGCCAGTAGTCCTGACGAGTTAACGACCTACTACAATGAGCAGTTCTTC. Filled out from reference TRBV19 and TRBJ2-1, the complete variable domain reads DGGITQSPKYLFRKEGQNVTLSCEQNLNHDAMYWYRQDPGQGLRLIYYSQIVNDFQKGDIAEGYSVSREKKESFPLTVTSAQKNPTAFYLCASSPDELTTYYNEQFFGPGTRLTVL.

The chain combines TRBV5-4 with TRBJ2-3, with 8 bases aligning to TRBD2. Germline assignment: CDR1 SGHNT and CDR2 YYREEE (reference sequence). The CDR3 runs to 18 residues. With V trimmed by 2 bases and J by 0 bases, 11 bases remained unmatched. The DNA of the CDR3 is TGTGCCAGCAGCTTACCGAGCGGGAGAGGGACTAGCACAGATACGCAGTATTTT. It is translated as CASSLPSGRGTSTDTQYF. Based on the CDR3 plus reference TRBV5-4 and TRBJ2-3, the full variable domain is ETGVTQSPTHLIKTRGQQVTLRCSSQSGHNTVSWYQQALGQGPQFIFQYYREEENGRGNFPPRFSGLQFPNYSSELNVNALELDDSALYLCASSLPSGRGTSTDTQYFGPGTRLTVL.

This clone occurred a few times. The chain has TRBV11-2 and TRBJ1-2; 8 nucleotides agree with TRBD1. In germline, CDR1 is SGHAT, CDR2 FQNNGV. After removal of 4 bases from V and 7 bases from J, the junction contained 5 bases not matched to a gene. The CDR3 sequence is 13 residues long. The CDR3 loop is CASSWDRRGGYTF. The CDR3 DNA is TGTGCCAGCAGCTGGGACAGGAGGGGTGGCTACACCTTC.

The table lists this clone with a few counts. The chain recombines TRBV5-6 with TRBJ1-2; D may be TRBD1 (5 bases). The length of the CDR3 is 13 residues. Per the germline V gene, CDR1 is SGHDT and CDR2 is YYEEEE. The V end was cut by 4 bases, the J end by 5 bases, with 12 bases between. In nucleotides, the CDR3 is TGTGCCAGCAGCCCCAGGGTAAGGTATGGCTACACCTTC. Encoded protein: CASSPRVRYGYTF.

The sample holds one count of this clone. This CDR3 is CAWTPHGLNYGYTF. CDR3 in DNA: TGTGCCTGGACCCCCCACGGGTTGAACTATGGCTACACCTTC. The chain uses TRBV30 and TRBJ1-2; D call uncertain. Germline V gene lookup returns CDR1 GTSNPN and CDR2 SVGIG (reference sequence). This CDR3 contains 14 residues. The germline V and J ends were trimmed by 4 bases and 2 bases, with 14 bases remaining between them.

The genes are TRBV23-1 and TRBJ2-3; a possible D gene is TRBD1 (6 bases). TRBV23-1 is reported as an ORF; its role is uncertain. The CDR3 sequence is 16 residues long. V lost 8 bases, J lost 3 bases, and 21 bases lay in between. The CDR3 DNA reads TGCGCCAGCGCGCTAAAACAGGGAATGGTGACAGATACGCAGTATTTT. It is translated as CASALKQGMVTDTQYF.

The chain couples TRBV6-5 to TRBJ1-3, with 7 bases matching TRBD1. The CDR3 sequence is 13 residues long. V trimming: 8 bases; J trimming: 7 bases; junction bases outside the gene matches: 8. Germline V CDR1 and CDR2: MNHEY, SVGAGI. This chain's CDR3 is CASGGTQGNTIYF. Written as DNA, the CDR3 is TGTGCCAGCGGCGGGACACAGGGGAACACCATATATTTT.

This clone appeared once. This chain connects TRBV7-6 to TRBJ2-5; 7 bases fit TRBD1. The germline V gene encodes CDR1 SGHVS and CDR2 FNYEAQ. After removal of 1 base from V and 1 base from J, the junction contained 3 bases not matched to a gene. CDR3 length: 15 amino acids. As DNA, the CDR3 is TGTGCCAGCAGCTTAGATGGGACAGCCCAAGAGACCCAGTACTTC. Its protein product is CASSLDGTAQETQYF.

The V gene is TRBV5-1, the J gene TRBJ2-5; D remains unclear. Trimming pared 2 bases from V and 2 bases from J, leaving 19 bases between. Germline lookup yields CDR1 SGHRS and CDR2 YFSETQ. The CDR3 sequence is 17 residues long. The CDR3 region has the DNA TGCGCCAGCAGCTTCGGACCATTTCCCCAAGATCAAGAGACCCAGTACTTC. Translating it yields CASSFGPFPQDQETQYF.